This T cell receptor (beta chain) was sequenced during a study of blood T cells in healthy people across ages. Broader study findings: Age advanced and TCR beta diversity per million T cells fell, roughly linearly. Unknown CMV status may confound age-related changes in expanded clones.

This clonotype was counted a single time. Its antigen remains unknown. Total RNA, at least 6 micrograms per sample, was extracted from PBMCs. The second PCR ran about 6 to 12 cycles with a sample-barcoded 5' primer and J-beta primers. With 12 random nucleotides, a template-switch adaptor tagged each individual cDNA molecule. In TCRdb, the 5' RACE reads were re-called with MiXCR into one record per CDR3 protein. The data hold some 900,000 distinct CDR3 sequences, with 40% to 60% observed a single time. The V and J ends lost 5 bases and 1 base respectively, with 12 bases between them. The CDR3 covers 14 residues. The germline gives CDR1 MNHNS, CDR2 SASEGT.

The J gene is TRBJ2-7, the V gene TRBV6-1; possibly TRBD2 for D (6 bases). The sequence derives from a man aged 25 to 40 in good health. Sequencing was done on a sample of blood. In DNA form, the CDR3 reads TGTGCCAGCAGTAAGAGCGGGCAATCCTACGAGCAGTACTTC. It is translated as CASSKSGQSYEQYF.